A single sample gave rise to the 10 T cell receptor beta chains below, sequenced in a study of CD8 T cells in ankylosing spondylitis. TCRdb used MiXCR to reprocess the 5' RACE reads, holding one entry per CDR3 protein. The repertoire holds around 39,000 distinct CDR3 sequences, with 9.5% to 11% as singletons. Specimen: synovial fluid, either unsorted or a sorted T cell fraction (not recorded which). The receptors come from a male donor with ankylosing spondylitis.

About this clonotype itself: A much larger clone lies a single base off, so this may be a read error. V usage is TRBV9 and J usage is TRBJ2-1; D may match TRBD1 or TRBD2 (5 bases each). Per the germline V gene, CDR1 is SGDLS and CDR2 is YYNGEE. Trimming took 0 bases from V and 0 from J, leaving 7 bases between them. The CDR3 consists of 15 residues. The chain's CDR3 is CASSVGGDSYNEQFF. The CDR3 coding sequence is TGTGCCAGCAGCGTAGGAGGGGACTCCTACAATGAGCAGTTCTTC.

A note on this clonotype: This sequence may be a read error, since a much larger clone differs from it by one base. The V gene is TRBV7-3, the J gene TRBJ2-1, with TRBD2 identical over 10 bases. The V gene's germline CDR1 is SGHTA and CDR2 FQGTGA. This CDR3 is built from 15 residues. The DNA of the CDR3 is TGTACCAGCAGCCTCTCGTCTAGCGGGAGCAATGAGCAGTTCTTC. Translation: CTSSLSSSGSNEQFF. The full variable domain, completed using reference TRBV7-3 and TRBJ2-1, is GAGVSQTPSNKVTEKGKYVELRCDPISGHTALYWYRQSLGQGPEFLIYFQGTGAADDSGLPNDRFFAVRPEGSVSTLKIQRTERGDSAVYLCTSSLSSSGSNEQFFGPGTRLTVL.

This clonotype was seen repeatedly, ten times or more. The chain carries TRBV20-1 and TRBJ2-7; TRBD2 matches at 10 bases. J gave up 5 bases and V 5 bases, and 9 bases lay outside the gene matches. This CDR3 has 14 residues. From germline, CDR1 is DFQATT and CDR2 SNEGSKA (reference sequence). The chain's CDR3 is CSADRTSGDHEQYF. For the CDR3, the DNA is TGCAGTGCTGACCGTACTAGCGGGGACCACGAGCAGTACTTC.

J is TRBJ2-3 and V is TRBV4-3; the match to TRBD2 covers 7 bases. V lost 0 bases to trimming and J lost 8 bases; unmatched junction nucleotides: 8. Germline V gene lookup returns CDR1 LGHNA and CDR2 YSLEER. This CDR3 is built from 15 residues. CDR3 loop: CASSQDGRAPSTQYF. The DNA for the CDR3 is TGCGCCAGCAGCCAAGATGGGAGGGCCCCTTCTACGCAGTATTTT.

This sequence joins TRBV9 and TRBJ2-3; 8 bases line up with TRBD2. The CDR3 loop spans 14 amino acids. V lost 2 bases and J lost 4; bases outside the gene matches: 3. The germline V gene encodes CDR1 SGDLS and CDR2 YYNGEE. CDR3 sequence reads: CASSVYGRADTQYF. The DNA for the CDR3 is TGTGCCAGCAGCGTTTACGGGAGGGCAGATACGCAGTATTTT.

The chain's CDR3 is CASSSTETTEAFF. CDR3 bases: TGTGCCAGCAGCTCCACAGAGACCACTGAAGCTTTCTTT. The V and J genes are TRBV27 and TRBJ1-1; D is ambiguous. CDR1 MNHEY and CDR2 SMNVEV come from the germline V gene (reference sequence). The V end lost 6 bases, the J end lost 4 bases, and 12 bases lay between the germline ends. The CDR3 loop spans 13 amino acids.

This chain's CDR3 is CASSLQGYNEQFF. In DNA form, the CDR3 reads TGTGCCAGCAGCTTACAGGGGTACAATGAGCAGTTCTTC. The chain combines TRBV5-6 with TRBJ2-1, with 7 nucleotides matching TRBD1. CDR3 length equals 13 residues. The V segment lost 2 bases and the J segment 4 bases; nucleotides outside the gene matches: 0. Looked up from germline, CDR1 is SGHDT and CDR2 is YYEEEE.

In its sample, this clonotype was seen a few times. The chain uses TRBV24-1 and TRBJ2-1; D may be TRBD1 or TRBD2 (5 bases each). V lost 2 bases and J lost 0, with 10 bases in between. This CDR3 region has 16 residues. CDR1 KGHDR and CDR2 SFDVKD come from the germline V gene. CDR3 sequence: CATSDSMGDSYNEQFF. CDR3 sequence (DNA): TGTGCCACCAGTGATTCTATGGGGGACTCCTACAATGAGCAGTTCTTC.

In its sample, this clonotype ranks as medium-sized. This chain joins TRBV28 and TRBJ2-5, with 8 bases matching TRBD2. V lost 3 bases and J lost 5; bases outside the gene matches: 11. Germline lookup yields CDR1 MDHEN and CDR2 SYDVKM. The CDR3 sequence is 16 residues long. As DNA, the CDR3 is TGTGCCAGCAGTTTTAGCGGGACGAGGGGAGCGGAGACCCAGTACTTC. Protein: CASSFSGTRGAETQYF.

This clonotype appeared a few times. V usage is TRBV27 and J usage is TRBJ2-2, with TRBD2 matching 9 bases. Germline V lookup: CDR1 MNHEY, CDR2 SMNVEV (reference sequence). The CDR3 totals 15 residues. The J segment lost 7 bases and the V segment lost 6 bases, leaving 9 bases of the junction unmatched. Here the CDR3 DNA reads TGTGCCAGCAGGCGAATAGCGGGAGAGAACGGGGAGCTGTTTTTT. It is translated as CASRRIAGENGELFF.